This passage covers 32 T cell receptor beta chains from one sample sequenced in a study of blood T cell repertoires in COVID-19. Here immunoSEQ multiplex PCR was the method, and the copy in TCRdb shows in-frame clones only, minus some. This table has roughly 300,000 clones, more than 75% appearing once. The sample was PBMCs or T cells enriched from blood (not recorded which). All receptors come from a woman under 40 who had recovered from COVID-19.

This clone is a singleton in its sample. The chain uses TRBV3-1 (or the pseudogene TRBV3-2) and TRBJ1-1, with no clear D. The length of the CDR3 is 13 residues. V gave up 6 bases and J gave up 3 bases, with 11 bases separating them. Germline V gene sequence: CDR1 LGHDT, CDR2 YNNKEL (reference sequence). The CDR3 DNA sequence: TGTGCCAGCAGTCCTAGCTGGGACACTGAAGCTTTCTTT. Translating gives CASSPSWDTEAFF.

The V and J genes are TRBV4-3 and TRBJ2-5; 9 bases line up with TRBD2. Germline CDR1 LGHNA, CDR2 YSLEER. The CDR3 covers 15 residues. V was clipped by 4 bases and J by 2 bases; unmatched bases: 5. The CDR3 region is CASSRAGGQQETQYF. Here the CDR3 DNA reads TGCGCCAGCAGCCGGGCGGGGGGGCAGCAAGAGACCCAGTACTTC.

This clone was detected once. The rearrangement joins TRBV6-5 to TRBJ2-1; 8 nucleotides agree with TRBD1. J gave up 1 base and V 5 bases, and 4 bases lay outside the gene matches. CDR1 MNHEY and CDR2 SVGAGI come from the germline V gene. The CDR3 is 15 amino acids. The CDR3 nucleotides read TGTGCCAGCAGTCCCTGGACAGGGTCCTACAATGAGCAGTTCTTC. Amino acid sequence: CASSPWTGSYNEQFF.

This clone appeared a single time. The V gene is TRBV27, the J gene TRBJ1-6; D may be TRBD1 (5 bases). The germline CDR1 and CDR2 sequences are MNHEY and SMNVEV (reference sequence). The CDR3 consists of 12 residues. Trimming removed 6 bases from V and 10 bases from J, with 10 bases in between. The CDR3, as DNA: TGTGCCAGCAGGCAGGGTTACTCACCCCTCCACTTT. Its translation is CASRQGYSPLHF.

The sample holds one count of this clone. V and J are TRBV5-1 and TRBJ2-1, with a possible D match to TRBD2 (6 bases). There are 15 residues in the CDR3. Between the trimmed V and J ends, which lost 0 bases and 7 bases, there was a span of 14 bases. The germline CDR1 and CDR2 sequences are SGHRS and YFSETQ. The CDR3 reads CASSLGAGRRNEQFF. In DNA form, the CDR3 reads TGCGCCAGCAGCTTGGGGGCGGGGCGGCGGAATGAGCAGTTCTTC.

The chain employs TRBV23-1 and TRBJ1-5, with D perhaps TRBD1 (6 bases). TRBV23-1 is an open reading frame whose function is uncertain. The CDR3 sequence is 13 residues long. Trimming took 10 bases from V and 2 from J, leaving 12 bases between them. The CDR3 spells CATRGVGNQPQHF. The CDR3, as DNA: TGCGCCACCAGGGGAGTGGGCAATCAGCCCCAGCATTTT.

The V and J genes are TRBV2 and TRBJ1-4, with TRBD1 as a possible D gene (6 bases). Trimming stripped 7 bases from V and 6 bases from J, with 12 bases between. The CDR3 runs 13 residues. Germline V CDR1 and CDR2: SNHLY, FYNNEI. This CDR3 reads CASKSGVYEKLFF. CDR3 DNA: TGTGCCAGCAAATCAGGGGTTTATGAAAAACTGTTTTTT.

This chain links TRBV30 with TRBJ2-1; D may be TRBD2 (6 bases). Germline loops: CDR1 GTSNPN, CDR2 SVGIG (reference sequence). Trimming pared 5 bases from V and 4 bases from J, leaving 12 bases between. CDR3 size: 13 residues. In DNA, the CDR3 is TGTGCCTGGGACCGGGACTTATACAATGAGCAGTTCTTC. Protein sequence: CAWDRDLYNEQFF.

The chain recombines TRBV12-3 or TRBV12-4 with TRBJ2-7; D remains ambiguous. V lost 2 bases, J lost 4 bases, and 9 bases lay in between. The CDR3 sequence is 13 residues long. CDR3 nucleotides: TGTGCCAGCAGTTTAATCGTCGGGTACGAGCAGTACTTC. Amino acid sequence: CASSLIVGYEQYF.

The gene calls are TRBV28 and TRBJ2-2; tentatively, D is TRBD2 (5 bases). The CDR3 length is 15 residues. With 8 bases removed from V and 4 bases from J, the gap between germline ends came to 17 bases. Germline CDR1 reads MDHEN; CDR2 reads SYDVKM. The DNA of the CDR3 is TGTGCCAGCTCTCGGTTTGGAGGAAGCACCGGGGAGCTGTTTTTT. Protein sequence: CASSRFGGSTGELFF.

Regarding this clone: Its ends do not fully match the called genes, so a read error is possible. This sequence joins TRBV7-2 and TRBJ1-5, with D possibly being TRBD1 (5 bases). Germline V gene data show CDR1 as SGHTA and CDR2 as FQGNSA. The CDR3 totals 17 residues. CDR3 sequence reads: CASSNPPGDFSYQPQHF. The CDR3 nucleotides read TGTGCCAGCAGTAACCCCCCCGGGGACTTTAGCTATCAGCCCCAGCATTTT.

The gene calls are TRBV19 and TRBJ2-1; D may be TRBD1 (6 bases). There are 16 residues in the CDR3. V lost 5 bases, J lost 5 bases, and 19 bases lay in between. CDR1 is LNHDA and CDR2 is SQIVND in the germline V gene (reference sequence). Written as DNA, the CDR3 is TGTGCCAGTAGTCCTCGGGGCAGGGGAATCAACAATGAGCAGTTCTTC. Translating it yields CASSPRGRGINNEQFF.

V usage is TRBV6-5 and J usage is TRBJ2-3, with 13 bases matching TRBD2. This CDR3 comprises 15 residues. With V trimmed by 6 bases and J by 5 bases, 5 bases remained unmatched. From germline, CDR1 is MNHEY and CDR2 SVGAGI. The CDR3 DNA reads TGTGCCAGCAGCCTACTAGCGGGGGGGGGAGATACGCAGTATTTT. This encodes CASSLLAGGGDTQYF.

The V and J genes are TRBV5-4 and TRBJ1-2, with 7 bases matching TRBD1. CDR1 SGHNT and CDR2 YYREEE come from the germline V gene (reference sequence). Trimming removed 3 bases from V and 5 bases from J; junction bases left unmatched: 4. The length of the CDR3 is 13 residues. The CDR3 loop is CASSWGQSYGYTF. DNA of the CDR3: TGTGCCAGCAGCTGGGGACAGAGTTATGGCTACACCTTC.

This clone was observed once. V is TRBV14 and J is TRBJ2-7; 10 nucleotides agree with TRBD2. CDR3 size: 14 residues. Germline CDR1 is SGHDN and CDR2 is FVKESK. The trim removed 4 bases at V and 2 bases at J, leaving 2 bases unmatched. This CDR3 reads CASSLLAGAYEQYF. Written as DNA, the CDR3 is TGTGCCAGCAGCCTTCTAGCGGGGGCCTACGAGCAGTACTTC.

The chain combines TRBV27 with TRBJ2-1; possible D gene TRBD1, 8 bases. The CDR3 runs to 14 residues. From germline, CDR1 is MNHEY and CDR2 SMNVEV (reference sequence). Between the trimmed V and J ends, which lost 5 bases and 9 bases, there was a span of 17 bases. The CDR3 region is CASSPRTGRGEQFF. CDR3 coding DNA: TGTGCCAGCAGTCCGAGGACAGGGAGGGGTGAGCAGTTCTTC.

This clone came up once. This chain joins TRBV5-6 and TRBJ2-1, with D possibly TRBD2 on 5 matching bases. Per the germline V gene, CDR1 is SGHDT and CDR2 is YYEEEE. Trimming removed 4 bases at V and 10 bases at J, with 15 bases between. The length of the CDR3 is 13 residues. CDR3 in DNA: TGTGCCAGCAGCCCTAACCTGGGCGGGGAGCAGTTCTTC. Translation: CASSPNLGGEQFF.

The chain is built from TRBV3-1 (or the pseudogene TRBV3-2) and TRBJ2-7; tentative D call: TRBD1 (6 bases). The CDR3 has 13 amino acids. Per the germline V gene, CDR1 is LGHDT and CDR2 is YNNKEL (reference sequence). V was clipped by 6 bases and J by 6 bases, with 15 bases between them. This chain's CDR3 is CASSLPGDGEQYF. In DNA form, the CDR3 reads TGTGCCAGCAGTCTTCCAGGGGATGGCGAGCAGTACTTC.

The CDR3 loop is CASSLGTVVNEKLFF. CDR3 in DNA: TGTGCCAGCAGTCTTGGGACAGTGGTTAATGAAAAACTGTTTTTT. V and J are TRBV4-2 and TRBJ1-4; 7 nucleotides agree with TRBD1. The CDR3 runs to 15 residues. The ends lost 6 bases at V and 4 bases at J; junction bases unmatched: 8. Germline V gene sequence: CDR1 LGHNA, CDR2 YNFKEQ.

This rearrangement joins TRBV5-1 to TRBJ2-5, with TRBD2 matching over 7 bases. After removal of 2 bases from V and 5 bases from J, the junction contained 9 bases not matched to a gene. The CDR3 is 15 residues long. CDR1 is SGHRS and CDR2 is YFSETQ in the germline V gene. CDR3 region: CASSLATSVRETQYF. The CDR3 DNA reads as TGCGCCAGCAGCTTAGCAACTAGCGTCCGGGAGACCCAGTACTTC.

The V and J genes are TRBV2 and TRBJ1-1, with D possibly matching TRBD1 (5 bases). Germline-derived CDR1 and CDR2 are SNHLY and FYNNEI. With 9 bases removed from V and 1 base from J, the gap between germline ends came to 12 bases. The CDR3 consists of 13 residues. CDR3 DNA: TGTGCCAGTCTGACAGCGCCGAACACTGAAGCTTTCTTT. This sequence encodes CASLTAPNTEAFF.

The table lists this clone with a count of one. The chain combines TRBV9 with TRBJ2-1, with 10 positions matching TRBD1. J was trimmed by 4 bases and V by 1 base; bases with no gene match: 5. In germline, CDR1 is SGDLS, CDR2 YYNGEE. This CDR3 region has 16 residues. CDR3 protein: CASSVRGTGAYNEQFF. CDR3 nucleotides: TGTGCCAGCAGCGTAAGGGGGACAGGGGCATACAATGAGCAGTTCTTC.

The CDR3: CASSQDQDSHNEQFF. Written as DNA, the CDR3 is TGCGCCAGCAGCCAAGACCAGGACAGCCACAATGAGCAGTTCTTC. The chain employs TRBV4-3 and TRBJ2-1; weak D call: TRBD1 (6 bases). Germline assignment: CDR1 LGHNA and CDR2 YSLEER. The CDR3 has 15 amino acids. Trimming removed 0 bases from V and 5 bases from J, with 11 bases in between.

This clone was seen once. The chain links TRBV19 to TRBJ1-2; D may be TRBD1 (6 bases). Germline V CDR1 and CDR2: LNHDA, SQIVND (reference sequence). Trimming cost V 3 bases and J 6 bases, with 14 bases left between them. The CDR3 length is 14 residues. The CDR3 DNA follows: TGTGCCAGTAGTATCCAAACAGGGATCCATGGCTACACCTTC. Protein product: CASSIQTGIHGYTF.

The chain joins TRBV7-9 to TRBJ2-1, with 9 bases matching TRBD2. CDR1 is SEHNR and CDR2 is FQNEAQ in the germline V gene (reference sequence). With V trimmed by 5 bases and J by 3 bases, 8 bases remained unmatched. This CDR3 region has 16 residues. This chain's CDR3 is CASSGQTSGHYNEQFF. The CDR3 DNA reads as TGTGCCAGCAGCGGACAAACTAGCGGGCACTACAATGAGCAGTTCTTC. The whole variable domain, filled in from reference TRBV7-9 and TRBJ2-1, reads DTGVSQNPRHKITKRGQNVTFRCDPISEHNRLYWYRQTLGQGPEFLTYFQNEAQLEKSRLLSDRFSAERPKGSFSTLEIQRTEQGDSAMYLCASSGQTSGHYNEQFFGPGTRLTVL.

Concerning this clone: The same CDR3 also results from other DNA sequences found in this sample. The CDR3 is CASSYRENYGYTF. CDR3 sequence (DNA): TGCGCCAGCAGCTACCGGGAGAACTATGGCTACACCTTC. V and J are TRBV5-1 and TRBJ1-2; no firm D call. Germline V gene lookup returns CDR1 SGHRS and CDR2 YFSETQ. The CDR3 contains 13 residues. Trimming took 3 bases from V and 2 from J, leaving 8 bases between them.

This clone was seen only once. The chain joins TRBV19 to TRBJ2-5; 15 bases map to TRBD2. The CDR3 totals 18 residues. The germline gives CDR1 LNHDA, CDR2 SQIVND (reference sequence). Trimming cost V 5 bases and J 4 bases; bases outside gene matches: 11. CDR3 sequence: CASSPQGLAGGWLETQYF. The DNA of the CDR3 is TGTGCCAGTAGTCCGCAGGGACTAGCGGGGGGTTGGTTAGAGACCCAGTACTTC.

The chain is built from TRBV3-1 (or the pseudogene TRBV3-2) and TRBJ2-3; 10 bases match TRBD1. J gave up 4 bases and V 4 bases, and 2 bases lay outside the gene matches. Germline CDR1 LGHDT, CDR2 YNNKEL (reference sequence). The CDR3 sequence is 14 residues long. In DNA form, the CDR3 reads TGTGCCAGCAGCCGGGACAGGGGCTCAGATACGCAGTATTTT. Protein sequence: CASSRDRGSDTQYF.

This CDR3 reads CASTPGDRAGYTF. As DNA, the CDR3 is TGTGCCAGCACCCCGGGGGACAGGGCTGGCTACACCTTC. V and J are TRBV28 and TRBJ1-2; 9 nucleotides match TRBD1. Germline V gene sequence: CDR1 MDHEN, CDR2 SYDVKM. The CDR3 is made up of 13 amino acids. J lost 7 bases, V lost 7 bases, and 7 bases had no gene match.

V and J are TRBV12-5 and TRBJ1-2; the D gene is possibly TRBD1 (5 bases). From germline, CDR1 is LGHNT and CDR2 FRNRAP. Trimming shortened V by 2 bases and J by 4 bases, and 32 bases separated the two germline ends. CDR3 length equals 21 residues. DNA for the CDR3: TGTGCTAGTGGTTTGCCCGTTTCGTTAACCCCAACGGGCGGGGCCTTCTATGGCTACACCTTC. It is translated as CASGLPVSLTPTGGAFYGYTF. The variable domain in full, with the rest retrieved from reference TRBV12-5 and TRBJ1-2, is DARVTQTPRHKVTEMGQEVTMRCQPILGHNTVFWYRQTMMQGLELLAYFRNRAPLDDSGMPKDRFSAEMPDATLATLKIQPSEPRDSAVYFCASGLPVSLTPTGGAFYGYTFGSGTRLTVV.

The V call is TRBV9, the J call TRBJ1-2; 8 nucleotides match TRBD1. The CDR3 length is 14 residues. From germline, CDR1 is SGDLS and CDR2 YYNGEE. V shed 3 bases and J 5 bases; nucleotides not matched to a gene: 6. CDR3 protein: CASSAGQGPYGYTF. DNA of the CDR3: TGTGCCAGCAGCGCTGGACAGGGACCGTATGGCTACACCTTC.

The CDR3 here is CASSFRQDTQYF. The CDR3 DNA follows: TGTGCCAGCAGCTTTAGACAGGATACGCAGTATTTT. The rearrangement joins TRBV11-2 to TRBJ2-3; weak D call: TRBD1 (5 bases). The CDR3 sequence is 12 residues long. CDR1 is SGHAT, CDR2 FQNNGV, per germline. V shed 3 bases and J shed 6 bases, with 7 bases lying between them.